The 16 T cell receptor beta chains below all came from one sample that was sequenced in a study of shared clonotypes between healthy human individuals. Clones were read by immunoSEQ multiplex PCR, and TCRdb kept only the in-frame ones, dropping some. The sample has 2.3 million or so clones; over 90% are singletons. The sample consisted of naive CD4+ T cells from PBMCs. Subset here: CD45RA+ positively selected. These receptors were obtained from a man younger than 35 in good health. Some clones in this sample may be carry-over from other donors' samples.

This clone was picked up one time. The J gene is TRBJ1-1, the V gene TRBV9; a weak D match, TRBD1 (6 bases). This CDR3 is built from 17 residues. Germline V gene data show CDR1 as SGDLS and CDR2 as YYNGEE. The ends were cut back, 0 bases at V and 0 bases at J, with 15 bases in the middle. DNA of the CDR3: TGTGCCAGCAGCGTAGACGGGGGGGACACGATGAACACTGAAGCTTTCTTT. Translating it yields CASSVDGGDTMNTEAFF.

The chain couples TRBV9 to TRBJ1-5; D may be TRBD1 (5 bases). The germline V and J ends were trimmed by 4 bases and 4 bases, with 21 bases remaining between them. Germline CDR1 SGDLS, CDR2 YYNGEE. The CDR3 covers 17 residues. The CDR3 protein is CASSHYPRGAVNQPQHF. DNA for the CDR3: TGTGCCAGCAGCCATTACCCCCGTGGGGCAGTTAATCAGCCCCAGCATTTT.

The chain uses TRBV27 and TRBJ1-1; 8 nucleotides align to TRBD1. This CDR3 is built from 13 residues. With V trimmed by 5 bases and J by 10 bases, 9 bases remained unmatched. CDR1 is MNHEY and CDR2 is SMNVEV in the germline V gene (reference sequence). The CDR3 reads CASSPAGGQAAFF. CDR3 coding DNA: TGTGCCAGCAGTCCCGCGGGGGGACAGGCAGCTTTCTTT.

The J gene is TRBJ1-4, the V gene TRBV28; 9 bases fit TRBD1. The V segment lost 3 bases and the J segment 5 bases; nucleotides outside the gene matches: 4. Germline V gene data show CDR1 as MDHEN and CDR2 as SYDVKM. CDR3 size: 15 residues. CDR3 sequence: CASSFSTGGNEKLFF. CDR3 DNA: TGTGCCAGCAGTTTTTCGACAGGGGGGAATGAAAAACTGTTTTTT. The complete variable domain, with remaining parts taken from reference TRBV28 and TRBJ1-4, reads DVKVTQSSRYLVKRTGEKVFLECVQDMDHENMFWYRQDPGLGLRLIYFSYDVKMKEKGDIPEGYSVSREKKERFSLILESASTNQTSMYLCASSFSTGGNEKLFFGSGTQLSVL.

Of note for this clone: This same CDR3 is encoded by further DNA sequences in the sample. V gene TRBV27 combines with J gene TRBJ2-1, with 8 bases lining up with TRBD2. Losses at the gene ends were 6 bases for V and 7 bases for J; bases not matched to a gene: 11. This CDR3 is 15 amino acids long. Germline CDR1 and CDR2: MNHEY and SMNVEV (reference sequence). The CDR3 DNA reads TGTGCCAGCAGCTTGGTGGCGGGAGGCAGGAATGAGCAGTTCTTC. It translates to CASSLVAGGRNEQFF.

This chain uses TRBV6-1 with TRBJ1-2, with 7 bases aligning to TRBD1. The CDR3 extends over 15 amino acids. Per germline, CDR1 MNHNS and CDR2 SASEGT. V shed 5 bases and J 4 bases; nucleotides not matched to a gene: 10. CDR3 sequence: CASSFRDSPFYGYTF. Written as DNA, the CDR3 is TGTGCCAGCAGTTTTCGGGACAGCCCATTCTATGGCTACACCTTC.

In DNA form, the CDR3 reads TGTGCCAGCAGTACAGGGTCTCGCGAGCAGTACTTC. This encodes CASSTGSREQYF. The chain is built from TRBV6-5 and TRBJ2-7; a possible D gene is TRBD1 (6 bases). Per germline, CDR1 MNHEY and CDR2 SVGAGI. The CDR3 extends over 12 amino acids. With 5 bases removed from V and 6 bases from J, the gap between germline ends came to 11 bases.

The chain carries TRBV4-1 and TRBJ1-5; the D is unclear. The CDR3 has 13 amino acids. Deletions cut 4 bases from V and 7 bases from J, with 11 bases between. Germline lookup yields CDR1 MGHRA and CDR2 YSYEKL. CDR3 DNA sequence: TGCGCCAGCAGCCCATCCGCGGGGCAGCCCCAGCATTTT. Protein: CASSPSAGQPQHF.

The CDR3 is CASSEGGSGRFTDTQYF. In nucleotides, the CDR3 is TGTGCCAGCAGTGAAGGGGGTAGCGGGAGGTTCACAGATACGCAGTATTTT. The V call is TRBV25-1, the J call TRBJ2-3; 10 positions match TRBD2. The V and J ends lost 2 bases and 2 bases, in that order; junction bases with no gene match: 7. The CDR3 is made up of 17 amino acids. Germline V CDR1 and CDR2: MGHDK, SYGVNS. Filled out from reference TRBV25-1 and TRBJ2-3, the complete variable domain reads EADIYQTPRYLVIGTGKKITLECSQTMGHDKMYWYQQDPGMELHLIHYSYGVNSTEKGDLSSESTVSRIRTEHFPLTLESARPSHTSQYLCASSEGGSGRFTDTQYFGPGTRLTVL.

The V and J genes are TRBV5-1 and TRBJ2-7; 9 positions match TRBD1. CDR1 SGHRS and CDR2 YFSETQ come from the germline V gene. The CDR3 consists of 15 residues. V was clipped by 3 bases and J by 5 bases; unmatched bases: 9. CDR3 amino acids: CASSSLQGALHEQYF. Here the CDR3 DNA reads TGCGCCAGCAGCTCATTACAGGGGGCCCTCCACGAGCAGTACTTC.

The V call is TRBV19, the J call TRBJ2-5; 7 bases fit TRBD2. This CDR3 has 16 residues. Germline lookup yields CDR1 LNHDA and CDR2 SQIVND (reference sequence). V trimming: 5 bases; J trimming: 2 bases; junction bases outside the gene matches: 11. CDR3: CASSFVAGVVQETQYF. The CDR3 DNA follows: TGTGCCAGTAGTTTTGTGGCGGGAGTAGTGCAAGAGACCCAGTACTTC.

Only one count was recorded for this clone. The genes are TRBV30 and TRBJ2-3; D remains unclear. This CDR3 has 14 amino acids. Germline-derived CDR1 and CDR2 are GTSNPN and SVGIG (reference sequence). V lost 2 bases to trimming and J lost 2 bases, with 11 bases between them. CDR3 DNA sequence: TGTGCCTGGAGTCATGGGCTTAACACAGATACGCAGTATTTT. Its protein product is CAWSHGLNTDTQYF.

CDR3 nucleotide sequence: TGTGCCAGCAGCCCGGCGTCGGCGGGAGTCAGCACAGATACGCAGTATTTT. Amino acids: CASSPASAGVSTDTQYF. The chain carries TRBV11-2 and TRBJ2-3; TRBD2 matches 7 bases. The CDR3 is 17 amino acids. The V gene end was trimmed by 5 bases and the J gene end by 0 bases; junction bases not matched to a gene: 11. CDR1 and CDR2 (germline): SGHAT, FQNNGV.

Of note for this clone: The identical CDR3 is also encoded by other nucleotide sequences in the sample. The rearrangement joins TRBV5-4 to TRBJ1-5; no clear D gene. The CDR3 is made up of 14 amino acids. Trimming left V 3 bases short and J 4 bases short, with 11 bases between. CDR1 and CDR2 (germline): SGHNT, YYREEE (reference sequence). The CDR3, as DNA: TGTGCCAGCAGCTCGGACGGAGGAAATCAGCCCCAGCATTTT. It is translated as CASSSDGGNQPQHF. The full variable domain, rest sourced from reference TRBV5-4 and TRBJ1-5, is ETGVTQSPTHLIKTRGQQVTLRCSSQSGHNTVSWYQQALGQGPQFIFQYYREEENGRGNFPPRFSGLQFPNYSSELNVNALELDDSALYLCASSSDGGNQPQHFGDGTRLSIL.

The rearrangement uses TRBV25-1 and TRBJ1-5, with 9 bases identical to TRBD1. J was trimmed by 9 bases and V by 3 bases; bases with no gene match: 9. The length of the CDR3 is 15 residues. Germline CDR1 MGHDK, CDR2 SYGVNS. CDR3 sequence (DNA): TGTGCCAGCAGTGAGGGACAGGGAGTAACTTTGCCCCAGCATTTT. It yields the protein CASSEGQGVTLPQHF. Together with reference TRBV25-1 and TRBJ1-5, the CDR3 gives the full variable domain: EADIYQTPRYLVIGTGKKITLECSQTMGHDKMYWYQQDPGMELHLIHYSYGVNSTEKGDLSSESTVSRIRTEHFPLTLESARPSHTSQYLCASSEGQGVTLPQHFGDGTRLSIL.

V and J are TRBV7-9 and TRBJ2-2; D gene ambiguous. Trimming took off 3 bases at V and 5 bases at J, with 10 bases between the two ends. Germline V CDR1 and CDR2: SEHNR, FQNEAQ (reference sequence). This CDR3 has 14 residues. This chain's CDR3 is CASSFLPGTGELFF. Written as DNA, the CDR3 is TGTGCCAGCAGCTTTCTTCCCGGGACCGGGGAGCTGTTTTTT.